These 9 T cell receptor beta chains originate from one sample sequenced in a study of identical twins. One entry per CDR3 protein, called by TCRdb with MiXCR from the 5' RACE reads. The sample has about 790,000 distinct CDR3 sequences, about 20% seen once. These same records also appear under a second study, on T cells expressing NK-cell markers.

The specimen sequenced was PBMCs. These receptors were obtained from a woman younger than 35 in good health.

There are a few counts of this clonotype. V gene TRBV6-5 combines with J gene TRBJ2-3; D is undetermined. Trimming took 8 bases from V and 2 from J, leaving 8 bases between them. The CDR3 is 12 residues long. CDR1 and CDR2 from the germline V gene are MNHEY and SVGAGI. The CDR3 region is CASGLPTDTQYF. In DNA, the CDR3 is TGTGCCAGCGGGCTCCCCACAGATACGCAGTATTTT.

There are a few counts of this clonotype. The V gene is TRBV27, the J gene TRBJ2-3, with D perhaps assigned TRBD1 or TRBD2 (5 bases each). Germline CDR1 MNHEY, CDR2 SMNVEV (reference sequence). This CDR3 has 15 amino acids. V was trimmed by 5 bases and J by 3 bases, leaving 15 bases between them. CDR3 residues: CASSPTEGVTDTQYF. DNA for the CDR3: TGTGCCAGCAGTCCGACAGAGGGAGTGACAGATACGCAGTATTTT.

The chain joins TRBV20-1 to TRBJ2-1, with TRBD2 as a possible D gene (6 bases). The CDR3 is made up of 16 amino acids. Trimming left V 1 base short and J 0 bases short, with 13 bases between. Germline V CDR1 and CDR2: DFQATT, SNEGSKA (reference sequence). This CDR3 is CSARASGPSSYNEQFF. CDR3 nucleotide sequence: TGCAGTGCTAGAGCGAGCGGGCCCAGCTCCTACAATGAGCAGTTCTTC.

J is TRBJ1-3 and V is TRBV6-1; D remains ambiguous. CDR3 length equals 14 residues. The germline CDR1 and CDR2 sequences are MNHNS and SASEGT. V shed 3 bases and J shed 2 bases, with 8 bases lying between them. CDR3 sequence: CASSDRGAGNTIYF. CDR3 nucleotide sequence: TGTGCCAGCAGTGATCGGGGAGCTGGAAACACCATATATTTT.

The chain employs TRBV9 and TRBJ2-3, with D hard to call. This CDR3 spans 14 amino acids. Germline V gene sequence: CDR1 SGDLS, CDR2 YYNGEE. V lost 4 bases, J lost 4 bases, and 13 bases lay in between. CDR3 DNA sequence: TGTGCCAGCAGCCCGTTGGGGATCTCAGATACGCAGTATTTT. This sequence encodes CASSPLGISDTQYF.

The J gene is TRBJ2-7, the V gene TRBV13; D gene ambiguous. V lost 0 bases, J lost 3 bases, and 9 bases lay in between. CDR3 size: 14 residues. Germline V gives CDR1 PRHDT, CDR2 FYEKMQ (reference sequence). The CDR3: CASSLGRKFYEQYF. CDR3 DNA: TGTGCCAGCAGCTTAGGCCGCAAATTCTACGAGCAGTACTTC.

This clonotype was seen only a few times. V and J are TRBV7-2 and TRBJ1-1; TRBD1 matches 8 bases. The ends lost 5 bases at V and 10 bases at J; junction bases unmatched: 6. There are 12 residues in the CDR3. Per germline, CDR1 SGHTA and CDR2 FQGNSA. Written as DNA, the CDR3 is TGTGCCAGCAGCATAGGACAGGGAGGAGCTTTCTTT. Protein: CASSIGQGGAFF.

This clonotype was picked up a small number of times. This chain connects TRBV6-1 to TRBJ1-5, with 8 bases matching TRBD1. The V gene end was trimmed by 9 bases and the J gene end by 7 bases; junction bases not matched to a gene: 14. Germline V lookup: CDR1 MNHNS, CDR2 SASEGT. The CDR3 has 15 residues. The CDR3 is CASTGGTGGNQPQHF. The CDR3 coding sequence is TGTGCCAGTACCGGGGGGACAGGTGGTAACCAGCCCCAGCATTTT.

V usage is TRBV20-1 and J usage is TRBJ1-4; D call uncertain. The V end lost 5 bases, the J end lost 2 bases, and 9 bases lay between the germline ends. Germline V gene lookup returns CDR1 DFQATT and CDR2 SNEGSKA (reference sequence). The CDR3 length is 13 residues. CDR3: CSARPLTNEKLFF. CDR3 nucleotide sequence: TGCAGTGCTCGACCGCTTACTAATGAAAAACTGTTTTTT.